This TCR beta chain was captured in a study of shared clonotypes between healthy human individuals (dated by TCRdb to 2019 to 2021). With regard to the full study: Three men and two women, aged 18 to 49 years, made up the cohort. To estimate repertoire size and how much clonotype sharing occurs between individuals, the study deeply sequenced the blood TCR repertoires of about five healthy adults. Libraries were prepared and TCR repertoires were sequenced by different laboratories using diverse techniques, in order to increase sequencing depth and limit assay-specific biases. For each donor, CD4 naive and CD4 memory were each given three plates, CD8 naive was given two plates, and CD8 memory was given one plate. Between about 0.8 and 9 billion PBMCs per donor were obtained by leukapheresis.

Concerning this clone itself: The clone's antigen remains unknown. One base away there is no much larger clone; base qualities are not given.

The CDR3 runs 14 residues from the cysteine to the phenylalanine. Kept here is only the CDR3 DNA, which spans 42 bases and is read in frame from base 1. V and J lose 6 bases and 5 bases, and a span of 16 bases separates them. The germline V gene supplies CDR1 SNHLY and CDR2 FYNNEI. Using the deep immunoSEQ assay, multiplex PCR amplified TCR CDR3 regions from genomic DNA. For each cell subset, the extracted genomic DNA was distributed evenly across all wells of several immunoSEQ 96-well plates, and each plate served as one replicate. For sorted subsets, about 0.2 ug genomic DNA, equal to 30,000 or so T cell genomes, was loaded into each replicate PCR. Purified libraries were quantified with a Qubit 3.0 fluorometer, sized on a Bioanalyzer 2100, and re-quantified with the KAPA Library Quantification kit. A separate single-read 150-cycle Illumina NextSeq 550 flow cell was used to sequence each immunoSEQ 96-well plate. Regarding the original processing steps: Because the immunoSEQ output included only junctional sequences and no quality scores, the filtering could not be the same as the filtering used for full-length reads. Sequences were annotated with PyIR, a Python wrapper for IgBLAST v1.9, using IMGT germline references to assign V/J genes and CDR3. Any read was removed if the V/J assignment was weak (E-value above 1e-6), the CDR3 was missing, or the read contained stop codons, out-of-frame junctions, or ambiguous translated residues. V3J clonotypes were defined as sequences sharing the same inferred V gene, J gene, and CDR3 amino acid sequence. Percentage overlap between repertoires was calculated by dividing the number of shared unique clonotypes by the size of the smaller repertoire. Three approaches were used to assess repertoire richness: RTK rarefaction, the Chao1 estimator, and Recon v2.1 estimates of unobserved clonotypes. OLGA was used to compute generation probabilities for all TCRbeta clonotypes that the gDNA method yielded from a handful of donors. The table comes from immuneACCESS by way of TCRdb, which keeps in-frame sequences with V and J called. Part of the clones is missing from these tables; in studies checked, under half for an unresolved V gene and the rest for unknown reasons. V, J and clone size are those of that table, while D and trimming were read from the DNA. The sample records hundreds of thousands of clones, about 96% of which are singletons. Together, the top ten hold 0.11% of the sample.

CD8 naive samples were obtained by positive selection for CCR7 among CD45RO-negative cells, yielding a CD45RA+CCR7+ population from which TemRA cells were excluded. The donors were healthy, HIV-negative adults with no recently reported acute infections or vaccinations. All donors were Caucasian adults living in Nashville, Tennessee, USA. Blood was collected by leukapheresis, and PBMCs were isolated by Ficoll-Histopaque density gradient centrifugation and then cryopreserved in liquid nitrogen vapor phase. Analytical flow cytometry was used to check the purity and quantity of every magnetically sorted T cell population. Each sorted fraction had its genomic DNA isolated and then quantified by UV absorbance on a Nanodrop 2000c. Overall study results and their limits: Based on pairwise subsampling, the degree of clonotype sharing among donors was expected to be affected by sequencing depth. Naive subsets generally had larger estimated clonotype richness than memory subsets. Only blood was sampled, and tissue TCR repertoires likely differ from those in blood. The genetic and exposure-history diversity represented was limited by the small number of donors. Incomplete sequencing was indicated by rarefaction of sorted-subset datasets, despite the large sequencing depth. Higher generation probabilities were observed for clonotypes shared by all four sorted-subset donors than for non-shared clonotypes. Sharing across a few donors was observed for around 5% of naive CD4, less than 4% of naive CD8, 2% to 2.5% of memory CD4, and about 0.38% of memory CD8 clonotypes.

This receptor was obtained from a woman aged 25 to 39 in good health. The rearrangement joined TRBV2 to TRBJ2-5, with the D gene uncertain. The sequenced material came from naive CD8+ T cells sorted from blood. This specimen's cell subset or site label, interpreted: CD45RA+CCR7+. The CDR3 region reads CASSQTLDGETQYF. The DNA sequence reads TGTGCCAGCAGCCAAACATTGGATGGCGAGACCCAGTACTTC.